This T cell receptor (beta chain) originates from a study of shared clonotypes between healthy human individuals. From germline, CDR1 is SGHNT and CDR2 YENEEA. Deletions cut 0 bases from V and 5 bases from J, with 10 bases between. The CDR3 runs 14 residues. Method: immunoSEQ multiplex PCR; TCRdb's copy keeps in-frame clones and lacks some. Of 2,500,000 or so clones in the sample, around 93% were seen once. The chain is built from TRBV11-3 and TRBJ1-1; D unresolved. The source is a man aged 18 to 29 in good health. Some clones in this sample may be carry-over from other donors' samples. Sequencing input: naive CD4+ T cells from PBMCs. Documented subset: CD45RA+ positively selected. CDR3 bases: TGTGCCAGCAGCTTAGATCTGTACAGTACTGAAGCTTTCTTT. It encodes CASSLDLYSTEAFF.